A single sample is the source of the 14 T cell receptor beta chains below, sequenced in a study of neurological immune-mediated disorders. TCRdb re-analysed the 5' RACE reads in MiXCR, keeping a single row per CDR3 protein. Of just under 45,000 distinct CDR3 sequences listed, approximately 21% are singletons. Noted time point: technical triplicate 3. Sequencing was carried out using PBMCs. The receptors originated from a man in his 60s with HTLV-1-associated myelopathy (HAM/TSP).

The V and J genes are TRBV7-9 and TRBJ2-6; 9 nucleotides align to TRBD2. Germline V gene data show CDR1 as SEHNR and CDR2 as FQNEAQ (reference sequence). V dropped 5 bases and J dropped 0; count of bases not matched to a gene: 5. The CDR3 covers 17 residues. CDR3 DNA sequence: TGTGCCAGCAGCCCCCTAGCGGGGCTCTCTGGGGCCAACGTCCTGACTTTC. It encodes CASSPLAGLSGANVLTF.

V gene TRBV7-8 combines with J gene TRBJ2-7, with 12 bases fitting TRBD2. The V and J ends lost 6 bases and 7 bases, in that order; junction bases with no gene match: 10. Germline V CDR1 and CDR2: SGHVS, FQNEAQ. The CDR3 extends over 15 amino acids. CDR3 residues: CASRSGTSGLTEQYF. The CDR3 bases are TGTGCCAGCAGGTCCGGGACTAGCGGGCTTACGGAGCAGTACTTC.

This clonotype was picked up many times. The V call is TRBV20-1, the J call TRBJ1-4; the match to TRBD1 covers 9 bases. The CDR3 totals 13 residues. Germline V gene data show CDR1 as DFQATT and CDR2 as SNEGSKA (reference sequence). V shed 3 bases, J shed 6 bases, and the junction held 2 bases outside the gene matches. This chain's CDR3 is CSARDRGHEKLFF. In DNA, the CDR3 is TGCAGTGCTAGGGACAGGGGACATGAAAAACTGTTTTTT.

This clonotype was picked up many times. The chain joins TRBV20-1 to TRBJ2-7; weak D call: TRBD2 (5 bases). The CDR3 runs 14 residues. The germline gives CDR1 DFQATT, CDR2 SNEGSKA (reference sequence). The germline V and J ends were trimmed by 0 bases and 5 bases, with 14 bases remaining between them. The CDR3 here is CSARESLNGNEQYF. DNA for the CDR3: TGCAGTGCTAGAGAGTCCCTTAACGGGAACGAGCAGTACTTC.

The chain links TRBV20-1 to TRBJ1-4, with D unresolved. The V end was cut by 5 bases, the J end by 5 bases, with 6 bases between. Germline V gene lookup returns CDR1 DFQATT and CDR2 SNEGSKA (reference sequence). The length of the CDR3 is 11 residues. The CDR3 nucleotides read TGCAGTGCTGACCACAATGAAAAACTGTTTTTT. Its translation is CSADHNEKLFF.

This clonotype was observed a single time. This CDR3 reads CASSLGQGSTEAFF. DNA for the CDR3: TGTGCCAGCAGTTTGGGACAGGGGTCCACTGAAGCTTTCTTT. This chain uses TRBV28 with TRBJ1-1; 10 bases fit TRBD1. CDR3 length equals 14 residues. From germline, CDR1 is MDHEN and CDR2 SYDVKM. The junction had 2 bases not matched to a gene; V was cut back by 3 bases and J by 4 bases.

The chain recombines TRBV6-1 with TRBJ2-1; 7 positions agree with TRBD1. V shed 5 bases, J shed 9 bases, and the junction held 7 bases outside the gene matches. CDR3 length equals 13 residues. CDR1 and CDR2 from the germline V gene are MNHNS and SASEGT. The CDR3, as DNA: TGTGCCAGCAGTCGACAGGGCAATGGTGAGCAGTTCTTC. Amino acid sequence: CASSRQGNGEQFF.

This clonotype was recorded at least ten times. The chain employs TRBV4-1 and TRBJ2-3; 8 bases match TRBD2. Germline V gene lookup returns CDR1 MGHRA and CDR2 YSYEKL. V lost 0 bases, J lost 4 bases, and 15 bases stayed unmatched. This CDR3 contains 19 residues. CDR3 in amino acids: CASSQDIFSRLALADTQYF. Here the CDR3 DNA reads TGCGCCAGCAGCCAAGATATATTTTCGCGACTAGCGTTGGCAGATACGCAGTATTTT.

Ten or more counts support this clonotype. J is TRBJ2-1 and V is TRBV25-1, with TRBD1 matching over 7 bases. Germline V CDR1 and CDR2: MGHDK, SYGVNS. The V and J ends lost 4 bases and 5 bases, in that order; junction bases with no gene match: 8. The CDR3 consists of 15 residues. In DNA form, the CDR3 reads TGTGCCAGCAGTGGGACAGGCGCACCTAACAATGAGCAGTTCTTC. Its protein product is CASSGTGAPNNEQFF.

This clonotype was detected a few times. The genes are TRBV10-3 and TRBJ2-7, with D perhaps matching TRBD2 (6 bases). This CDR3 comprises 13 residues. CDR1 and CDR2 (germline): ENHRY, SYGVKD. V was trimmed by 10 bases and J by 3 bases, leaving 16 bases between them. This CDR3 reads CATRRERDYEQYF. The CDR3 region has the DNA TGTGCCACGCGGCGGGAAAGGGACTACGAGCAGTACTTC.

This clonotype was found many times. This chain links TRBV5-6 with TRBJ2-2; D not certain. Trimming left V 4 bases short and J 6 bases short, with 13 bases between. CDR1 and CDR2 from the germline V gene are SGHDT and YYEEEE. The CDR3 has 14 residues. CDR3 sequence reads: CASSPPSVSGELFF. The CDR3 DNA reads TGTGCCAGCAGCCCTCCCAGCGTTTCCGGGGAGCTGTTTTTT. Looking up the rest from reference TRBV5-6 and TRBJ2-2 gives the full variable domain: DAGVTQSPTHLIKTRGQQVTLRCSPKSGHDTVSWYQQALGQGPQFIFQYYEEEERQRGNFPDRFSGHQFPNYSSELNVNALLLGDSALYLCASSPPSVSGELFFGEGSRLTVL.

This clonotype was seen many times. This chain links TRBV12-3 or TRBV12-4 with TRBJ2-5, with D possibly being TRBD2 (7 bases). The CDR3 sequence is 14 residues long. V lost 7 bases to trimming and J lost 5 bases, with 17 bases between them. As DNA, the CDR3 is TGTGCCAGCACCTTCGGGGGGCTAGGGGAGACCCAGTACTTC. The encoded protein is CASTFGGLGETQYF.

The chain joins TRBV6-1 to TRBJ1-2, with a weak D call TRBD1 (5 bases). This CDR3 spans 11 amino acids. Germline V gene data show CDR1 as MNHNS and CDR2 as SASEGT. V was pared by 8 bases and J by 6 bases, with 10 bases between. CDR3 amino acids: CASSGMDGYTF. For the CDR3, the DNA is TGTGCCAGCTCAGGGATGGATGGCTACACCTTC.

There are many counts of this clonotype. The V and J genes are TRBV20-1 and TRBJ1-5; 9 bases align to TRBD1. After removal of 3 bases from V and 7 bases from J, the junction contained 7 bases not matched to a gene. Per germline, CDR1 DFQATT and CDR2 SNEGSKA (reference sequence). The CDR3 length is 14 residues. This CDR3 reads CSASAGTGTQPQHF. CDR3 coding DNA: TGCAGTGCTAGCGCCGGGACAGGGACCCAGCCCCAGCATTTT.